Sequencing of this T cell receptor beta chain was carried out in a study of CD8 T cells in Susac syndrome. The germline CDR1 and CDR2 sequences are SGHNT and YYREEE (reference sequence). V shed 5 bases, J shed 4 bases, and the junction held 9 bases outside the gene matches. The CDR3 is 15 amino acids. Roughly 0.45 to 1 ug RNA was reverse transcribed with random hexamers. TCRdb used MiXCR to reprocess the immunoSEQ multiplex PCR reads, holding one entry per CDR3 protein. The table has 160,000 or so distinct CDR3 sequences, around 95% seen once; the top ten hold 0.14% to 0.15%. The chain combines TRBV5-4 with TRBJ1-3; 7 positions agree with TRBD1. Sequenced: CD8+ T cells from PBMCs. The sequence was obtained from a human donor with multiple sclerosis. For the CDR3, the DNA is TGTGCCAGCAGTTCCGGGAGGGGGCCAGGAAACACCATATATTTT. Translated, it gives CASSSGRGPGNTIYF.